This T cell receptor (beta chain) was recovered during a study of vaccination and CD4 T cells after COVID-19. Study-level points and caveats: Convalescent patients saw a median approximately 90% of their reactive clones show up only after vaccination. Clonotypes reactive to SARS-CoV-2 had a median that went up from roughly 21 to 40, but not significantly.

Germline loops: CDR1 MGHDK, CDR2 SYGVNS. The CDR3 spans 11 residues. V lost 3 bases to trimming and J lost 6 bases, with 5 bases between them. The Oncomine TCR Beta short-read assay generated sequence data from the DNA of cultured CD4+ T cells. TCRdb fed the PCR reads into MiXCR, producing one record per CDR3 protein. The sample holds around 8,000 distinct CDR3 sequences, 40% to 55% seen once. Treatment reported: approximately nine-day PBMC culture with coronavirus spike peptide pools or control peptides (ViraFEST assay). This clonotype qualifies as medium-sized. As yet, its antigen is unknown. The sample consisted of CD4+ T cells from blood, cultured in vitro. The V gene is TRBV25-1, the J gene TRBJ2-5; D is unclear. The clonotype originates from a human donor who had recovered from COVID-19. CDR3: CASSEGKTQYF. CDR3 bases: TGTGCCAGCAGTGAGGGAAAGACCCAGTACTTC.